This TCR beta chain was observed in a study of cytomegalovirus exposure and HLA in healthy donors. General study points: A later analysis linked fewer than 20,000 TCR beta sequences to HLA alleles at 0.05 false discovery rate. Listed as cytomegalovirus-associated were around 160 TCR beta chains. In all likelihood, a cluster of highly shared sequence variants was a sequencing artifact.

The PCR had 60 Vbeta and 13 Jbeta primers. Generated by immunoSEQ multiplex PCR, the TCRdb table keeps only in-frame clones and is missing some. This sample's clone table lists about 160,000 clones. The length of the CDR3 is 15 residues. The V gene's germline CDR1 is SGHAT and CDR2 FQNNGV. V lost 4 bases and J lost 3, with 16 bases in between. As concerns this clone: Its target is unknown.

The sequenced sample consisted of PBMCs. The chain recombines TRBV11-2 with TRBJ2-7, with D perhaps matching TRBD1 (6 bases). The sequence came from an older woman in good health and CMV-seronegative. DNA of the CDR3: TGTGCCAGCAGCTCACAGGGTCCCGAATTCTACGAGCAGTACTTC. It specifies CASSSQGPEFYEQYF. The full variable domain, in which reference TRBV11-2 and TRBJ2-7 provide the parts outside the CDR3, is EAGVAQSPRYKIIEKRQSVAFWCNPISGHATLYWYQQILGQGPKLLIQFQNNGVVDDSQLPKDRFSAERLKGVDSTLKIQPAKLEDSAVYLCASSSQGPEFYEQYFGPGTRLTVT.